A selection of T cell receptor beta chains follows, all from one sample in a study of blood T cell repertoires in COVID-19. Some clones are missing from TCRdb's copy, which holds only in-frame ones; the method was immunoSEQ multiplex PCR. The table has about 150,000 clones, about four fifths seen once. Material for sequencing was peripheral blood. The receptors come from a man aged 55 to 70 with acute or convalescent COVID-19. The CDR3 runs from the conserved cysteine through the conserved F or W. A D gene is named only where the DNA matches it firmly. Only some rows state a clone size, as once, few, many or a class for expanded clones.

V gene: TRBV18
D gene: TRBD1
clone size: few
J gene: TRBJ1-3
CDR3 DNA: TGTGCCAGCTCGCCTAACAGGGGGAAGGACACCATATATTTT
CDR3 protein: CASSPNRGKDTIYF

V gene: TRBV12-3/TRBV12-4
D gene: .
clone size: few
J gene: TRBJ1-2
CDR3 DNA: TGTGCCAGCAGTTTATGGAGGGACTATGGCTACACCTTC
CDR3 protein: CASSLWRDYGYTF

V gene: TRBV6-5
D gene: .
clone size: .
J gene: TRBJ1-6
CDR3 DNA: TGTGCCAGCACCTCGACAGGCGGGAATTCACCCCTCCACTTT
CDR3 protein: CASTSTGGNSPLHF

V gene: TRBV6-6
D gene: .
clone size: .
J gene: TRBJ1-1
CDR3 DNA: TGTGCCAGCAGTTACTCCGAGACGGGGAACACTGAAGCTTTCTTT
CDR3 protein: CASSYSETGNTEAFF

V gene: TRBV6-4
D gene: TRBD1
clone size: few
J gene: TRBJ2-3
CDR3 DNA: TGTGCCAGCAGTGACAAAAGACAGGGACACACAGATACGCAGTATTTT
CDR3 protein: CASSDKRQGHTDTQYF

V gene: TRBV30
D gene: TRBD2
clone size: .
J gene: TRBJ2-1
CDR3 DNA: TGTGCCTGGAGTCTCGGACTAGCGGGACACAATGAGCAGTTCTTC
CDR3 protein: CAWSLGLAGHNEQFF

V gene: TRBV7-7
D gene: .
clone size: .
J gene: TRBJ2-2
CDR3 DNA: TGTGCTAGCAGCTTAGGCGGAGAAACCGGGGAGCTGTTTTTT
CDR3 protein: CASSLGGETGELFF

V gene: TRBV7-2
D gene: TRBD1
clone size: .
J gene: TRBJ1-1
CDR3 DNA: TGTGCCAGCAGCTCCGACAGGGTTACTGAAGCTTTCTTT
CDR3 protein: CASSSDRVTEAFF

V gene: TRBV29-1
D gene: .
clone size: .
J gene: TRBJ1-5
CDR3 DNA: TGCAGCGTTGGAGGCAATCAGCCCCAGCATTTT
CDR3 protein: CSVGGNQPQHF

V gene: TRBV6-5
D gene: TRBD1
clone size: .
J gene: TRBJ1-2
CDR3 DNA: TGTGCCAGCAGGCTCCAGGAGGGGGCGTATGGCTACACCTTC
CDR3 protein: CASRLQEGAYGYTF

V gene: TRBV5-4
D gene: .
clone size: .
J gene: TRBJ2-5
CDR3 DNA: TGTGCCAGCAGCTTGGTCCAGGGTGAGACCCAGTACTTC
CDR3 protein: CASSLVQGETQYF

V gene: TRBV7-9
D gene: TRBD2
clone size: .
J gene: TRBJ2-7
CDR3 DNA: TGTGCCAGCAGCCCCCTCCCGGGACTAGGATCTTACGAGCAGTACTTC
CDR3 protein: CASSPLPGLGSYEQYF

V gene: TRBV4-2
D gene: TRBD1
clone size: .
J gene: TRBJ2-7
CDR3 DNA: TGTGCCAGCCGCAAAATGGGACAGGGGGGATTAGGGTCCTACGAGCAGTACTTC
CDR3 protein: CASRKMGQGGLGSYEQYF

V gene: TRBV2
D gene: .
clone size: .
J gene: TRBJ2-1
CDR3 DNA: TGTGCCAGCAGTGAAGCGCTCCGGCGCGGACTACCCAACAATGAGCAGTTCTTC
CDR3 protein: CASSEALRRGLPNNEQFF

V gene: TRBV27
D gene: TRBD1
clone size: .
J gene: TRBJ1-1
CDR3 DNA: TGTGCCAGCACCAACAGGGGGGGAAACACTGAAGCTTTCTTT
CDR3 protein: CASTNRGGNTEAFF

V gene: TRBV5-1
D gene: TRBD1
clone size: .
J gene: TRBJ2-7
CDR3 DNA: TGCGCCAGCAGCTTGGCGGTGGACAGGACCTACGAGCAGTACTTC
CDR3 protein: CASSLAVDRTYEQYF

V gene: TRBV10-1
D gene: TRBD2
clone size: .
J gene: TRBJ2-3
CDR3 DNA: TGCGCCAGCAGTGAGGCGGCCGGACTAGCGGGGGGGCAGGGGGGCACAGATACGCAGTATTTT
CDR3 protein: CASSEAAGLAGGQGGTDTQYF

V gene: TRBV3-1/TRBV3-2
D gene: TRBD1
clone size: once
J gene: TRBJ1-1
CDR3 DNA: TGTGCCAGCAGCTCCAGACAGGGGACTGAAGCTTTCTTT
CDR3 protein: CASSSRQGTEAFF

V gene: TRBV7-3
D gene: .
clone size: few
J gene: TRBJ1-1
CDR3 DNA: TGTGCCAGCAGTTCCCGGAGGGGCGCTGAAGCTTTCTTT
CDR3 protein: CASSSRRGAEAFF

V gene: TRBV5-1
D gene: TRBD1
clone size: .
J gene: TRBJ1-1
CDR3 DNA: TGCGCCAGCAGCTTCCGGACAGGGGGCAACACTGAAGCTTTCTTT
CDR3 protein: CASSFRTGGNTEAFF

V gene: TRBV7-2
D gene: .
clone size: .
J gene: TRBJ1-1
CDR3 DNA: TGTGCCAGCAGTCCTGGACAGAATAGAGCTGAAGCTTTCTTT
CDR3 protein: CASSPGQNRAEAFF

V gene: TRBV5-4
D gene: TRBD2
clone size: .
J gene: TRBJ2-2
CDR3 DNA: TGTGCCAGCAGCCTCGATCAGGCTAGCGGGTCGAACACCGGGGAGCTGTTTTTT
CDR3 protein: CASSLDQASGSNTGELFF

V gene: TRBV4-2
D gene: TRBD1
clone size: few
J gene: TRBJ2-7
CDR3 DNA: TGTGCCAGCAGCCAGGTCCTGGGACAGGGCTCCGACGAGCAGTACTTC
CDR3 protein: CASSQVLGQGSDEQYF

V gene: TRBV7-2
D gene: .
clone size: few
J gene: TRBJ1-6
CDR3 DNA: TGTGCCAGCAGCCCTGTGGGGGGGGCTTATAATTCACCCCTCCACTTT
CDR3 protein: CASSPVGGAYNSPLHF

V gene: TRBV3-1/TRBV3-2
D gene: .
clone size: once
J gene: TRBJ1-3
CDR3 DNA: TGTGCCAGCAGCCAAGGGGGGGGCCACTCTGGAAACACCATATATTTT
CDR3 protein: CASSQGGGHSGNTIYF

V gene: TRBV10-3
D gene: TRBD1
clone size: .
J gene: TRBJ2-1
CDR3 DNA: TGTGCCATCAGCTTAGACAGGGTCAATGAGCAGTTCTTC
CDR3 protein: CAISLDRVNEQFF

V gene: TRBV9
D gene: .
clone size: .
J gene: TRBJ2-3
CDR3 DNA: TGTGCCAGCAGCGTATCTACAGATACGCAGTATTTT
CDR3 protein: CASSVSTDTQYF

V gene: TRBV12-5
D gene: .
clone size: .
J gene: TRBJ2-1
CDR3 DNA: TGTGCTAGTGGTAGGATGATAGCTTCTCGGTACAATGAGCAGTTCTTC
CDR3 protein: CASGRMIASRYNEQFF

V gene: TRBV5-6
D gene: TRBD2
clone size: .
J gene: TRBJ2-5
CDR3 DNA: TGTGCCAGCAGCTTGGAGGGACTAGCGGGGGGGCAGGAGACCCAGTACTTC
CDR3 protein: CASSLEGLAGGQETQYF

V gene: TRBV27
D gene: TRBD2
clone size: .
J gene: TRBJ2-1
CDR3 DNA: TGTGCCAGCAGTTTATCTGGACTAGCCCGTAGCTCCTACAATGAGCAGTTCTTC
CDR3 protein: CASSLSGLARSSYNEQFF

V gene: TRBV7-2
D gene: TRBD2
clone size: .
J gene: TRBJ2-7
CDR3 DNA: TGTGCCAGCAGCCGGCAGCGGGGAGCTTCCTACGAGCAGTACTTC
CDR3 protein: CASSRQRGASYEQYF

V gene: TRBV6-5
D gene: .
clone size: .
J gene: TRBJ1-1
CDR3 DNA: TGTGCCAGCTACGGCACTGAAGCTTTCTTT
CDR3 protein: CASYGTEAFF

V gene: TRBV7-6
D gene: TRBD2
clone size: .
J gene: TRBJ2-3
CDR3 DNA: TGTGCCAGCAGCTTAGGTAGCGGGAGCACAGATACGCAGTATTTT
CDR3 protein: CASSLGSGSTDTQYF

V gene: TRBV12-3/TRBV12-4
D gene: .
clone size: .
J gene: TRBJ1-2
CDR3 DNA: TGTGCCAGCAGTTTAGACAGGGAGGGGTCGAACACCTTC
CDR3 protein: CASSLDREGSNTF

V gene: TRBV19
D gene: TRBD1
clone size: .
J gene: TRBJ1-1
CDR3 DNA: TGTGCCAGTAGTATGCGAGCACCGGACAGGGGACAGAACACTGAAGCTTTCTTT
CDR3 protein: CASSMRAPDRGQNTEAFF

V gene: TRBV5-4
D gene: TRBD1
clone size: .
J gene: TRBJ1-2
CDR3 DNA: TGTGCCAGCAGGGTGGGACAGAACTATGGCTACACCTTC
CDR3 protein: CASRVGQNYGYTF

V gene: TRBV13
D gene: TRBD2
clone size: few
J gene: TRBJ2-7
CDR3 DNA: TGTGCCAGCAGCTTAGCGGGGGGGCGTATTGAGCAGTACTTC
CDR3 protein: CASSLAGGRIEQYF

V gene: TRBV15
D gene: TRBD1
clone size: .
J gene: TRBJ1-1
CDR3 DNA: TGTGCCACCAGCAGAGAGAAGGGGGCGAACACTGAAGCTTTCTTT
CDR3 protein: CATSREKGANTEAFF

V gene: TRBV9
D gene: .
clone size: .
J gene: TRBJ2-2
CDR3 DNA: TGTGCCAGCAGCGTAGTGGGTAACGAGGCCGGGGAGCTGTTTTTT
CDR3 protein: CASSVVGNEAGELFF

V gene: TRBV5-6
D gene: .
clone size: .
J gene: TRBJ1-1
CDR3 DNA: TGTGCCAGCAGCTTGGGTTGGGCGCGTCGTTTCTTT
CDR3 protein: CASSLGWARRFF

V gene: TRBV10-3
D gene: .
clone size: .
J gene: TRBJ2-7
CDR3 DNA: TGTGCCATCAGGGAACTAAACTCCTACGAGCAGTACTTC
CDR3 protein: CAIRELNSYEQYF

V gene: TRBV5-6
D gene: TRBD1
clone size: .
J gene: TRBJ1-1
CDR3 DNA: TGTGCCAGCAGCCTGACAGGGTACACTGAAGCTTTCTTT
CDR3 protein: CASSLTGYTEAFF

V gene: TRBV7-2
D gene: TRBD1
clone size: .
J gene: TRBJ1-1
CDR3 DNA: TGTGCCAGCAGCTTACAGAGACAGGGCGGGGTAGCTTTCTTT
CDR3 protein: CASSLQRQGGVAFF

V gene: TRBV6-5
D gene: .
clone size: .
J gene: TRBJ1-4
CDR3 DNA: TGTGCCAGCAGGAGGGGACAACTTAATGAAAAACTGTTTTTT
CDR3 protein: CASRRGQLNEKLFF

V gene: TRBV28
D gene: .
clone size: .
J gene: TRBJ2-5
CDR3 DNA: TGTGCCAGCAGTCACAGGACAGCGCTCCAAGAGACCCAGTACTTC
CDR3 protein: CASSHRTALQETQYF

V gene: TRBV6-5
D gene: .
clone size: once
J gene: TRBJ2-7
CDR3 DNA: TGTGCCAGTGTTTCCGGCACAGGGCCTTACGAGCAGTACTTC
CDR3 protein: CASVSGTGPYEQYF

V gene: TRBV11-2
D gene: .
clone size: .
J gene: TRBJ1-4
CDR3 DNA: TGTGCCAGCAGCTTAAGGCCAGGGCAGAATGAAAAACTGTTTTTT
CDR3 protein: CASSLRPGQNEKLFF

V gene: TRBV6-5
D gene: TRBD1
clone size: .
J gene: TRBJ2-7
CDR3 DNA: TGTGCCAGCCTTTTGGGACAGGGGCCCTACGAGCAGTACTTC
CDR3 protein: CASLLGQGPYEQYF